The sequence of this T cell receptor (beta chain) was determined in a study of T cells in Graves' hyperthyroidism and ophthalmopathy. This CDR3 has 13 residues. The germline CDR1 and CDR2 sequences are SQVTM and ANQGSEA. The diagnoses drew upon clinical symptoms, serum thyroxine and TRAb, thyroid ultrasound and orbital computed tomography. Amplification of TCR beta CDR3 regions was performed using RNA transcripts as template. The TCR CDR3 was amplified in a first-round RT-PCR using the HTBI primer set. TCRdb recomputed calls from the multiplex PCR reads with MiXCR, one row per CDR3 protein. The sample has around 56,000 distinct CDR3 sequences, about 50% seen once. About this clonotype itself: At one end, the junction sequence differs from germline, possibly due to a read error.

The receptor was isolated from a woman in her twenties or thirties with Graves' ophthalmopathy. The sample taken for sequencing was blood. V usage is TRBV29-1 and J usage is TRBJ2-5; perhaps D is TRBD1 or TRBD2 (5 bases each). This CDR3 is CGVARGLEETQYF. The CDR3 bases are TGCGGCGTCGCCCGGGGCTTAGAAGAGACCCAGTACTTC.